The T cell receptor beta chain under discussion was sequenced for a study of response to subunit inactivated influenza vaccine. TCRdb reprocessed the RT-PCR reads via MiXCR and lists one record per CDR3 protein. The profile shows 500,000 or so distinct CDR3 sequences, 16% of them singletons. On this clonotype: Antigen unknown.

Study-wide results and caveats: Authors suggested seasonal influenza vaccinations each recruit few new T cells.

There are 15 residues in the CDR3. From germline, CDR1 is SGHDN and CDR2 FVKESK. V was cut by 4 bases and J by 5 bases, with 14 bases left in between. This receptor was identified in a man in his fifties or sixties who received an inactivated influenza vaccine. Specimen: CD4+ T cells sorted from PBMCs, collected less than 30 months after vaccination. The chain is built from TRBV14 and TRBJ1-4; possibly TRBD1 for D (6 bases). As DNA, the CDR3 is TGTGCCAGCAGCCGCAGACAGGAACTGAATGAAAAACTGTTTTTT. This translates into CASSRRQELNEKLFF. Variable domain in full (rest from reference TRBV14 and TRBJ1-4): EAGVTQFPSHSVIEKGQTVTLRCDPISGHDNLYWYRRVMGKEIKFLLHFVKESKQDESGMPNNRFLAERTGGTYSTLKVQPAELEDSGVYFCASSRRQELNEKLFFGSGTQLSVL.